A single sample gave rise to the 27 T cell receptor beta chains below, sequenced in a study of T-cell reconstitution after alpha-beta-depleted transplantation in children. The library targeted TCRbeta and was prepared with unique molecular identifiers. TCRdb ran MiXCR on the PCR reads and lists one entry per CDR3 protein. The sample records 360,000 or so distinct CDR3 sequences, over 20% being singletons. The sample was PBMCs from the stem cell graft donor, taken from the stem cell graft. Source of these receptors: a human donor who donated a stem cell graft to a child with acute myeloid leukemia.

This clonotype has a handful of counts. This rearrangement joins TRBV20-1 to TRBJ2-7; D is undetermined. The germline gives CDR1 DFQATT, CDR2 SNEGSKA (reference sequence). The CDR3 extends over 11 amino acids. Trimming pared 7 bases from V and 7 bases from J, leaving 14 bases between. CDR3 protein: CSVLGQREQYF. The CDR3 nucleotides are TGCAGTGTCCTAGGCCAGAGGGAGCAGTACTTC.

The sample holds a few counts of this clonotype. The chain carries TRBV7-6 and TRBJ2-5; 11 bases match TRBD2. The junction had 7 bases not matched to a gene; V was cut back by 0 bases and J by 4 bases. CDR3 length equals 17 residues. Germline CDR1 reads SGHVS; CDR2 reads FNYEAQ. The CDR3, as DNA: TGTGCCAGCAGCTTAGCGTTTCGGCTAGCGGGAGGAGAGACCCAGTACTTC. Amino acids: CASSLAFRLAGGETQYF.

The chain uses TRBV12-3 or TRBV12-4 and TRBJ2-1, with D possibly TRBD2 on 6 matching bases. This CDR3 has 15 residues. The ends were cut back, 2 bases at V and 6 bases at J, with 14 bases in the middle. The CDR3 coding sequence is TGTGCCAGCAGTTTAATCGCGACAGCGGGCAATGAGCAGTTCTTC. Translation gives CASSLIATAGNEQFF.

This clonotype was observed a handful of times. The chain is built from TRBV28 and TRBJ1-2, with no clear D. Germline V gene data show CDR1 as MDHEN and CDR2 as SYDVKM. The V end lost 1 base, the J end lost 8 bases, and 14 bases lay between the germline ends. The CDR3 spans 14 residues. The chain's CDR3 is CASSLLIRSEGYTF. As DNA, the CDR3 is TGTGCCAGCAGTTTATTAATCAGGTCCGAAGGCTACACCTTC.

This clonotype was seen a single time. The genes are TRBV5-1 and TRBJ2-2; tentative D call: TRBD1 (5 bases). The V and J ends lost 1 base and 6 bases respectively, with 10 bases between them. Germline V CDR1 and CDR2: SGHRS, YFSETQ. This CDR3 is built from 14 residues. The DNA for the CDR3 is TGCGCCAGCAGCTTGCGTCAGGGATCCGGGGAGCTGTTTTTT. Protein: CASSLRQGSGELFF.

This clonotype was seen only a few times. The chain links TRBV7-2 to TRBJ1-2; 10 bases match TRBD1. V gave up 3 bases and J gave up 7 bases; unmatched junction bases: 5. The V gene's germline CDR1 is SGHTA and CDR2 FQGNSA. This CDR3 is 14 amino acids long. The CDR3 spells CASSFGQGGSGYTF. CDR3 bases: TGTGCCAGCAGCTTTGGACAGGGGGGATCTGGCTACACCTTC.

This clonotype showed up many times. CDR3 DNA: TGCAGCGTTGAAGACGAACCAGGACTTGGAAAACTGTTTTTT. Translated: CSVEDEPGLGKLFF. V usage is TRBV29-1 and J usage is TRBJ1-4, with no clear D. The ends were cut back, 0 bases at V and 10 bases at J, with 15 bases in the middle. The CDR3 has 14 residues. The V gene's germline CDR1 is SQVTM and CDR2 ANQGSEA.

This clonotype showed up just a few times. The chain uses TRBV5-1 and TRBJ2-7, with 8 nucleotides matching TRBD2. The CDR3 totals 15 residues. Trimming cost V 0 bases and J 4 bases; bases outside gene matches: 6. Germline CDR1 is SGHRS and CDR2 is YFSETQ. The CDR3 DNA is TGCGCCAGCAGCTTGGTAGGGACTAGATCTTACGAGCAGTACTTC. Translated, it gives CASSLVGTRSYEQYF.

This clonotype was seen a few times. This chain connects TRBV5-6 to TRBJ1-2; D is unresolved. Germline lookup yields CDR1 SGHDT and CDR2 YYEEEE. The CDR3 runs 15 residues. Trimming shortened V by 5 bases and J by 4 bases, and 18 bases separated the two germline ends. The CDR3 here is CASSSDTSIRYGYTF. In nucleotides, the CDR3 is TGTGCCAGCAGTTCCGACACCTCTATTCGCTATGGCTACACCTTC. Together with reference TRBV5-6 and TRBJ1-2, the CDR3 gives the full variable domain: DAGVTQSPTHLIKTRGQQVTLRCSPKSGHDTVSWYQQALGQGPQFIFQYYEEEERQRGNFPDRFSGHQFPNYSSELNVNALLLGDSALYLCASSSDTSIRYGYTFGSGTRLTVV.

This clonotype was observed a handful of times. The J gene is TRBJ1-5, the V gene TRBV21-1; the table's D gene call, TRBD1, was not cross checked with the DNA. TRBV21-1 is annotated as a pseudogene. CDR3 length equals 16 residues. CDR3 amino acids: CASSKLGGRGNQPQHF. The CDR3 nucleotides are TGTGCCAGCAGCAAGTTAGGGGGTCGCGGCAATCAGCCCCAGCATTTT.

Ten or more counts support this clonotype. DNA for the CDR3: TGTGCCAGCAAGACCACCTCTGGGGCCAACGTCCTGACTTTC. Its translation is CASKTTSGANVLTF. The V gene is TRBV6-4, the J gene TRBJ2-6; D unclear. V was clipped by 7 bases and J by 0 bases, with 7 bases between them. This CDR3 is 14 amino acids long. The germline CDR1 and CDR2 sequences are MRHNA and SNTAGT.

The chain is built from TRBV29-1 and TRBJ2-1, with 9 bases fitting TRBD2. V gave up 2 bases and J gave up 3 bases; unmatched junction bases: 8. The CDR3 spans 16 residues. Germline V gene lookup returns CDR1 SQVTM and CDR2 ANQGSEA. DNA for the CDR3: TGCAGCGTTGAAAAAGGGGCTAGCGGGGTCTACAATGAGCAGTTCTTC. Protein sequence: CSVEKGASGVYNEQFF.

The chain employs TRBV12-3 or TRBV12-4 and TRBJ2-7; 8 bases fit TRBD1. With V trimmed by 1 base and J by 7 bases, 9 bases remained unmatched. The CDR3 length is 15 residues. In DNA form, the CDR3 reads TGTGCCAGCAGTTTAGGGGACAGGTCCGTATATGAGCAGTACTTC. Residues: CASSLGDRSVYEQYF.

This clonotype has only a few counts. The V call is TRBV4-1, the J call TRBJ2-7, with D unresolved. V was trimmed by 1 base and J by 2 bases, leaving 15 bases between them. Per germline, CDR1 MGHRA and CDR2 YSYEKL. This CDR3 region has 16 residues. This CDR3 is CASSQANLIGTYEQYF. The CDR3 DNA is TGCGCCAGCAGCCAAGCTAATTTAATTGGAACCTACGAGCAGTACTTC.

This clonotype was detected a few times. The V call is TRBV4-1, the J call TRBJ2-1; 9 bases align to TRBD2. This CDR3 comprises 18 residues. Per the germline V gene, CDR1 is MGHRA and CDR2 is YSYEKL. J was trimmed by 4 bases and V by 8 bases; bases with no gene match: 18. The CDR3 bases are TGCGCCAGCGGCCCAGGCGGGGGCCTAGCGGGAAGATACAATGAGCAGTTCTTC. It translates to CASGPGGGLAGRYNEQFF.

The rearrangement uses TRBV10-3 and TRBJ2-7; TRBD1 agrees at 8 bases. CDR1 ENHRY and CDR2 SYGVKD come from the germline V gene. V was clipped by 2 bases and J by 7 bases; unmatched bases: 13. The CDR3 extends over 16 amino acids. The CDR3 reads CAISEVQGDRPREQYF. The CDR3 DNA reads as TGTGCCATCAGTGAGGTCCAGGGGGACAGGCCGAGGGAGCAGTACTTC.

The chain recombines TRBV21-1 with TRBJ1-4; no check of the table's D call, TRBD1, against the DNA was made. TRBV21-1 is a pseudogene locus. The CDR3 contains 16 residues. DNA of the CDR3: TGTGCCAGCAGCACCCGGTCAGGACCAACTAATGAAAAACTGTTTTTT. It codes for CASSTRSGPTNEKLFF.

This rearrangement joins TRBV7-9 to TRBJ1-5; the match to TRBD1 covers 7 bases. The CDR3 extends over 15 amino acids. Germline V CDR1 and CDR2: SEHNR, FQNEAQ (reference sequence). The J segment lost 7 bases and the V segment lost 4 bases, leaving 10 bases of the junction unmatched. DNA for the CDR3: TGTGCCAGCAGCTCCGGACTACAGGGGAGGCAGCCCCAGCATTTT. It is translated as CASSSGLQGRQPQHF.

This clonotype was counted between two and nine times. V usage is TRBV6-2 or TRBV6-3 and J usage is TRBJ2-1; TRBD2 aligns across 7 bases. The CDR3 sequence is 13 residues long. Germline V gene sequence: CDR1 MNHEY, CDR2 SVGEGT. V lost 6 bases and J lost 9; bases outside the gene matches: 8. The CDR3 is CASSERDRGEQFF. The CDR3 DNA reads TGTGCCAGCAGCGAGCGGGATAGAGGTGAGCAGTTCTTC.

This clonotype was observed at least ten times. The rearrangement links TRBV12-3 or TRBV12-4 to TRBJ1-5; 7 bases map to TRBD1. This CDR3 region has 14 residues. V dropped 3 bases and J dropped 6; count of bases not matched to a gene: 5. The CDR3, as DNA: TGTGCCAGCAGTTTGACAGGGATAGGTCAGCCCCAGCATTTT. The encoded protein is CASSLTGIGQPQHF.

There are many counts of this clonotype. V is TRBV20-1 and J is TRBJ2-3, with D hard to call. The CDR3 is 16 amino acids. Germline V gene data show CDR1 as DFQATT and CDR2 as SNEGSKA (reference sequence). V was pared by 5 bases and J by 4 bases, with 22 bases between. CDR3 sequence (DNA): TGCAGTGCTCTCCCCACGTGGGCCCAACCCGCAGATACGCAGTATTTT. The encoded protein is CSALPTWAQPADTQYF.

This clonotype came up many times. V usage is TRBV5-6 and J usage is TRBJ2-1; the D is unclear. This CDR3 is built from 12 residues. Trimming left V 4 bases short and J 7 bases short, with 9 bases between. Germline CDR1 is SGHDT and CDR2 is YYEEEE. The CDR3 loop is CASSPARNEQFF. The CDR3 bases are TGTGCCAGCAGCCCAGCGAGAAATGAGCAGTTCTTC. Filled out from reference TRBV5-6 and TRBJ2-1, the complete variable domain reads DAGVTQSPTHLIKTRGQQVTLRCSPKSGHDTVSWYQQALGQGPQFIFQYYEEEERQRGNFPDRFSGHQFPNYSSELNVNALLLGDSALYLCASSPARNEQFFGPGTRLTVL.

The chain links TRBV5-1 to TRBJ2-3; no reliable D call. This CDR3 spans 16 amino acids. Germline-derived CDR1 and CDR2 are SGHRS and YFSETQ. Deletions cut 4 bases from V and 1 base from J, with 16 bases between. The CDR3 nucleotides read TGCGCCAGCAGCCGTAAAGATCGGCCCGGCACAGATACGCAGTATTTT. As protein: CASSRKDRPGTDTQYF.

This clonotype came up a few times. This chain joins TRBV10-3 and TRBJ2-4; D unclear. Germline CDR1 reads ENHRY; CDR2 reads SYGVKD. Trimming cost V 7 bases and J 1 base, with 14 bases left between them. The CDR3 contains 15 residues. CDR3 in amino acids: CAINGRVWAKNIQYF. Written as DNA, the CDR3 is TGTGCCATCAACGGTAGGGTTTGGGCCAAAAACATTCAGTACTTC.

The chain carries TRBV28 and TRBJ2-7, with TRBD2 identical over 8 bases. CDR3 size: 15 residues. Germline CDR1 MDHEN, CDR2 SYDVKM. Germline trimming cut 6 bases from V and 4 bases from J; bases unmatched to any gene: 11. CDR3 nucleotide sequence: TGTGCCAGCAGAGACGGGGGGGGGAAGGCTTACGAGCAGTACTTC. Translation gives CASRDGGGKAYEQYF. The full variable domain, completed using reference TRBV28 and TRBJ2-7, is DVKVTQSSRYLVKRTGEKVFLECVQDMDHENMFWYRQDPGLGLRLIYFSYDVKMKEKGDIPEGYSVSREKKERFSLILESASTNQTSMYLCASRDGGGKAYEQYFGPGTRLTVT.

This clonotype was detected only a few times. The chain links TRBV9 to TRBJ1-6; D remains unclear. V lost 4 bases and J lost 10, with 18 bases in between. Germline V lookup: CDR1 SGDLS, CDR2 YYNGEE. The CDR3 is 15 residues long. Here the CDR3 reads CASSPRGGSRSPLHF. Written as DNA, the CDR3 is TGTGCCAGCAGCCCCCGGGGAGGGAGCAGATCACCCCTCCACTTT.

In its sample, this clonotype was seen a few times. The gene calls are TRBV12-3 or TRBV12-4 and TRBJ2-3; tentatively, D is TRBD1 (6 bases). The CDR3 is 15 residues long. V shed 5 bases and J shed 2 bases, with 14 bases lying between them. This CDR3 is CASSERQAHTDTQYF. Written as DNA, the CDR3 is TGTGCCAGCAGTGAACGACAGGCGCACACAGATACGCAGTATTTT.